The clone carrying this TCR beta chain has just one count. No antigen is known for it. These data come from a study of T cell responses to AZD1222 COVID-19 vaccine. Regarding the study as a whole: Close to half of spike-specific TCRs reportedly recognize unmutated variant regions. Breadth and depth of Spike-specific TCRs rose after two AZD1222 doses. Across spike, vaccine-associated CD4 TCRs were found, dominant at 160-218 and 743-854.

Generated by immunoSEQ multiplex PCR, the TCRdb table keeps only in-frame clones and is missing some. In the table there are around 150,000 clones, 92% of which are singletons. The CDR3 totals 16 residues. V lost 2 bases and J lost 3, with 15 bases in between. Looked up from germline, CDR1 is SGHDT and CDR2 is YYEEEE. Investigators merged groups given second doses at roughly 4 or roughly 12 weeks. The chain employs TRBV5-6 and TRBJ2-1; tentative D call: TRBD1 (6 bases). This receptor was identified in an adult who received the AZD1222 COVID-19 vaccine. The material was peripheral blood, obtained 28 days after the second AZD1222 dose. DNA for the CDR3: TGTGCCAGCAGCTTCTCAGGGGAAGCACGCTACAATGAGCAGTTCTTC. Residues: CASSFSGEARYNEQFF.